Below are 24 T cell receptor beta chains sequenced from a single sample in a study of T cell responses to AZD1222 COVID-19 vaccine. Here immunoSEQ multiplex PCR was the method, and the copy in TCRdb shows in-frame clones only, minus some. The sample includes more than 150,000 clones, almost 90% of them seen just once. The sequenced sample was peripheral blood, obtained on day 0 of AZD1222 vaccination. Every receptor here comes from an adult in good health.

This chain's CDR3 is CASSIRGELAKQYF. CDR3 bases: TGTGCCAGTAGTATCAGGGGAGAACTAGCAAAGCAGTACTTC. This chain links TRBV19 with TRBJ2-7; the D call may be TRBD1 or TRBD2 (6 bases each). Germline CDR1 is LNHDA and CDR2 is SQIVND (reference sequence). Trimming stripped 3 bases from V and 8 bases from J, with 17 bases between. The CDR3 has 14 residues.

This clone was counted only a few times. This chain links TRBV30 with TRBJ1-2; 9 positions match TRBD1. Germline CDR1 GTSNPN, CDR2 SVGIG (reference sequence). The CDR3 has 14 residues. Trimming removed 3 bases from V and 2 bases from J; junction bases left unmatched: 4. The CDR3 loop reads CAWRYRGPNYGYTF. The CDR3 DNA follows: TGTGCCTGGAGGTACAGGGGGCCAAACTATGGCTACACCTTC.

Written as DNA, the CDR3 is TGTGCCAGTCAGGGATCGGGACAGCCCCAGCATTTT. Translation gives CASQGSGQPQHF. The V and J genes are TRBV19 and TRBJ1-5; D may be TRBD1 (5 bases). In germline, CDR1 is LNHDA, CDR2 SQIVND (reference sequence). V lost 8 bases to trimming and J lost 7 bases, with 12 bases between them. The CDR3 totals 12 residues.

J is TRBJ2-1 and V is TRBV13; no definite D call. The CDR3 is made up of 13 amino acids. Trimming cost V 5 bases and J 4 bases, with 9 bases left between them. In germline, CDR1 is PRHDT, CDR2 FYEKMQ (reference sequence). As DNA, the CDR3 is TGTGCCAGCAGCCCGACGGCGTACAATGAGCAGTTCTTC. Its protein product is CASSPTAYNEQFF.

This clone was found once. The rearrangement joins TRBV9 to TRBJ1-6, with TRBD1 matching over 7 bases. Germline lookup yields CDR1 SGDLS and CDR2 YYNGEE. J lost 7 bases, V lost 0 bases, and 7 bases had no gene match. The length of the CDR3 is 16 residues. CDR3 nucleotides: TGTGCCAGCAGCGTAGAAGGGGGCGCGCACAATTCACCCCTCCACTTT. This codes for CASSVEGGAHNSPLHF.

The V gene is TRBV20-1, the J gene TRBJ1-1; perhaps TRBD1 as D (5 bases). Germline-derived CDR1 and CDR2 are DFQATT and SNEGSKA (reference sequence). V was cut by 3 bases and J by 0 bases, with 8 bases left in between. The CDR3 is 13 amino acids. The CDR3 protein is CSASVGVNTEAFF. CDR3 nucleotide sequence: TGCAGTGCTAGTGTAGGGGTGAACACTGAAGCTTTCTTT.

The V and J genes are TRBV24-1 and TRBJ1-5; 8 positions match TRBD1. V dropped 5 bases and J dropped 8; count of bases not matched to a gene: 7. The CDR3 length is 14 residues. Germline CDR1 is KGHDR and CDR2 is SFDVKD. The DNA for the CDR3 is TGTGCCACCAGTGGTGCCCCGGACAGGGAGCCCCAGCATTTT. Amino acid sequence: CATSGAPDREPQHF.

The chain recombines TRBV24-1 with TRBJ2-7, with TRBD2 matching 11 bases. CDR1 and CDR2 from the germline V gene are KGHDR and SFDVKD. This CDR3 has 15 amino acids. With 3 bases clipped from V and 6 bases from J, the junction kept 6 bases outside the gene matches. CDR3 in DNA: TGTGCCACCAGTGATAGGCTAGCGGGAGGCGGCGAGCAGTACTTC. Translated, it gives CATSDRLAGGGEQYF.

This CDR3 is CASSSGFEGNTDTQYF. CDR3 DNA: TGTGCCAGTAGTTCCGGCTTTGAGGGTAACACAGATACGCAGTATTTT. This chain links TRBV19 with TRBJ2-3, with D possibly TRBD2 on 5 matching bases. CDR1 and CDR2 (germline): LNHDA, SQIVND (reference sequence). V was pared by 5 bases and J by 2 bases, with 17 bases between. CDR3 length: 16 residues.

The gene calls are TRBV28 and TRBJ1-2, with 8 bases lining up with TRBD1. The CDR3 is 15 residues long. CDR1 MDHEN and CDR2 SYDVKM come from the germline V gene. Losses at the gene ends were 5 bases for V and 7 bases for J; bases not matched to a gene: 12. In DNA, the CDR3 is TGTGCCAGCAGTACCACCGGGACAGGCCTAGGTGGCTACACCTTC. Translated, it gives CASSTTGTGLGGYTF.

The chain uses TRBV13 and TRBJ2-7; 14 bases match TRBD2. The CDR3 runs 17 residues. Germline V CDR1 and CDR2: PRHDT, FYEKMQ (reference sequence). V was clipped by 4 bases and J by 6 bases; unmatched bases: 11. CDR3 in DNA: TGTGCCAGCAGCTCTCGACTAGCGGGAGGGCTCTCTCCCGAGCAGTACTTC. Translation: CASSSRLAGGLSPEQYF.

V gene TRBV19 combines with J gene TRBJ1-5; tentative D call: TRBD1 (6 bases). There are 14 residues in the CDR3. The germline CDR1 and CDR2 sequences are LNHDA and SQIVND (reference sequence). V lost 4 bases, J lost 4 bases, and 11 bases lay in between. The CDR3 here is CASSTDSYNQPQHF. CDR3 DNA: TGTGCCAGTAGTACGGACAGCTATAATCAGCCCCAGCATTTT.

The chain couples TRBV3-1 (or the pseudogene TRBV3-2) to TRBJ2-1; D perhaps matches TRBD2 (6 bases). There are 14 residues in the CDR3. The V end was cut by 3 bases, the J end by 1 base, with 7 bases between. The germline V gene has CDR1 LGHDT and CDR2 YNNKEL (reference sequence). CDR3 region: CASSQSGSYNEQFF. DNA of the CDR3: TGTGCCAGCAGCCAGAGCGGGTCCTACAATGAGCAGTTCTTC.

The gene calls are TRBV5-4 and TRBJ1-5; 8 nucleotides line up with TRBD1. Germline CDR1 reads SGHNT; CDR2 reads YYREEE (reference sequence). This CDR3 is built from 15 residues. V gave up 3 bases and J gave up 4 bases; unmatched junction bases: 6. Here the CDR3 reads CASSSGTGINQPQHF. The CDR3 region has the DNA TGTGCCAGCAGCTCCGGGACAGGCATAAATCAGCCCCAGCATTTT.

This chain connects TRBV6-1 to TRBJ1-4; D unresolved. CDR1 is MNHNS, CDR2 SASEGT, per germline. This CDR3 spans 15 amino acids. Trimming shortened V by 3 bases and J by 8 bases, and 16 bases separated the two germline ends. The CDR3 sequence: CASSDTGASREKLFF. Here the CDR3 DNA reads TGTGCCAGCAGTGACACCGGAGCCTCGAGAGAAAAACTGTTTTTT.

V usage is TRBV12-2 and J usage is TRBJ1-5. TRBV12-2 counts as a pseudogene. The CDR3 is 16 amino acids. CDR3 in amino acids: CASRLPPDSSNQPQHF. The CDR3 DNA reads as TGTGCAAGTCGCTTACCACCGGACTCCTCGAATCAGCCCCAGCATTTT.

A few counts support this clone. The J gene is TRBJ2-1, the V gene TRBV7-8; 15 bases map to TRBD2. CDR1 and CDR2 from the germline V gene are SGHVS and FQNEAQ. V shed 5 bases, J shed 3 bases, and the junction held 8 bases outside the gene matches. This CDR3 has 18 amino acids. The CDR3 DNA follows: TGTGCCAGCAGCCCCCGGACTAGCGGGGGGGCATACTACAATGAGCAGTTCTTC. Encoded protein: CASSPRTSGGAYYNEQFF.

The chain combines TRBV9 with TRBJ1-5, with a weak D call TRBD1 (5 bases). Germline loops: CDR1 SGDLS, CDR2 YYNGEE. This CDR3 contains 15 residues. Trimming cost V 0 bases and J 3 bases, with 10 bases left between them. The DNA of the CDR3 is TGTGCCAGCAGCGTAGGGGGGAACAACAATCAGCCCCAGCATTTT. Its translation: CASSVGGNNNQPQHF.

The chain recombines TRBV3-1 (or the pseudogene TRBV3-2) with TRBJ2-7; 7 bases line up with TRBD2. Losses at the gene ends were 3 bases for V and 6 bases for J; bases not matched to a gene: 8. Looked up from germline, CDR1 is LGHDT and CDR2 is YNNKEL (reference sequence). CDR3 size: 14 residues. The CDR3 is CASSHEGGVGEQYF. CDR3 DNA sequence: TGTGCCAGCAGCCATGAGGGAGGGGTGGGCGAGCAGTACTTC.

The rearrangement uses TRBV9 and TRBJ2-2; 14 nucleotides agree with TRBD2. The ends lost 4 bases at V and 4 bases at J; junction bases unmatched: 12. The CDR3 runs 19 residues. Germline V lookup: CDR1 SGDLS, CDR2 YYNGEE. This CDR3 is CASSFKTSGRAFGTGELFF. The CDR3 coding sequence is TGTGCCAGCAGCTTTAAGACTAGCGGGAGGGCCTTTGGCACCGGGGAGCTGTTTTTT.

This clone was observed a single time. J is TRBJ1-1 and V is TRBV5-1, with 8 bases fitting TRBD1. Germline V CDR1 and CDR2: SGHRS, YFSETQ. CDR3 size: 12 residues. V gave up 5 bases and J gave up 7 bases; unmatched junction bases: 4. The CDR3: CASRATGDEAFF. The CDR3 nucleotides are TGCGCCAGCAGGGCGACAGGGGATGAAGCTTTCTTT.

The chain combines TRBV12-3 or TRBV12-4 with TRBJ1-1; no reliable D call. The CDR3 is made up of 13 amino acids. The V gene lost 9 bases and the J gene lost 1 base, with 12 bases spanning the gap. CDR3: CASVTSANTEAFF. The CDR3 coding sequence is TGTGCCAGTGTGACTAGTGCGAACACTGAAGCTTTCTTT.

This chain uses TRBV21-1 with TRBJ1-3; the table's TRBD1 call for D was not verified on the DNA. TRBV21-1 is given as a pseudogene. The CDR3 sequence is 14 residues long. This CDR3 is CASRSQGSGNTIYF. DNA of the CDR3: TGTGCCAGCAGGTCACAGGGGTCGGGAAACACCATATATTTT.

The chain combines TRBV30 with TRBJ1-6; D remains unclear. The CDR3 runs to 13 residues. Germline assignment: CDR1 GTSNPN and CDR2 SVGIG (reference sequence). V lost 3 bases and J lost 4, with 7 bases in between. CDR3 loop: CAWSQAYNSPLHF. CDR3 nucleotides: TGTGCCTGGAGCCAGGCGTATAATTCACCCCTCCACTTT.